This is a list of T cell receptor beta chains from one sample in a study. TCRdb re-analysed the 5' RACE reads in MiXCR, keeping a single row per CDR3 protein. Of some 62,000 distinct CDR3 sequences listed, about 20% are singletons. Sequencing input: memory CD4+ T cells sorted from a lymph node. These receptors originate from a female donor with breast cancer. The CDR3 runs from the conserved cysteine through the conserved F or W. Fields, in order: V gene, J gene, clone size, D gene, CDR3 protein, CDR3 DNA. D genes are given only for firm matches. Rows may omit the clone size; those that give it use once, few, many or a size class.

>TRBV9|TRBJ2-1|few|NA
CASSVAFGQSYNEQFF
TGTGCCAGCAGCGTAGCTTTTGGACAGTCCTACAATGAGCAGTTCTTC
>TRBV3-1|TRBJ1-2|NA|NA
CASSLETERGYTF
TGTGCCAGCAGCCTGGAGACAGAGAGGGGCTACACCTTC
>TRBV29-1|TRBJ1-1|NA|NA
CSVARGGPRVNTEAFF
TGCAGCGTTGCCCGGGGGGGCCCTAGGGTGAACACTGAAGCTTTCTTT
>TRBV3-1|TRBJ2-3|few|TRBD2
CASSQSAAGRSPTDTQYF
TGTGCCAGCAGCCAATCTGCAGCGGGACGAAGCCCCACAGATACGCAGTATTTT
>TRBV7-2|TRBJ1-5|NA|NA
CASSIQNQPQHF
TGTGCCAGCAGTATACAGAATCAGCCCCAGCATTTT
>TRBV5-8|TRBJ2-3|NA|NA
CASSPEGLTDTQYF
TGTGCCAGCAGCCCCGAGGGGTTGACAGATACGCAGTATTTT
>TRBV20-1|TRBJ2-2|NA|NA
CSARDLGPDTGELFF
TGCAGTGCTAGAGATCTGGGACCTGACACCGGGGAGCTGTTTTTT
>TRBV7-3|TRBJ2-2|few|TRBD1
CASSPRQGISTGELFF
TGTGCCAGCAGCCCCCGACAGGGGATAAGCACCGGGGAGCTGTTTTTT
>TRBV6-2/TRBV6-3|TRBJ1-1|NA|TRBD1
CASRPLTGGIQNTEAFF
TGTGCCAGCAGGCCCCTCACAGGGGGCATCCAGAACACTGAAGCTTTCTTT
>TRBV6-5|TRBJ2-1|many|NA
CASSLYGGLYNEQFF
TGTGCCAGCAGCCTCTATGGTGGCCTATACAATGAGCAGTTCTTC
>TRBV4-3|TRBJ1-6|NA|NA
CASSQEQNNSPLHF
TGCGCCAGCAGCCAAGAACAGAATAATTCACCCCTCCACTTT
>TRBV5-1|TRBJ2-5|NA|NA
CASSTSNSRETQYF
TGCGCCAGCAGCACAAGTAACAGCCGAGAGACCCAGTACTTC
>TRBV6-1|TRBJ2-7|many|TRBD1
CASNEPGQGGEQYF
TGTGCCAGCAACGAACCTGGACAGGGGGGTGAGCAGTACTTC
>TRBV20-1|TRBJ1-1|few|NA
CSARGITGTEAFF
TGCAGTGCTAGGGGGATAACTGGCACTGAAGCTTTCTTT
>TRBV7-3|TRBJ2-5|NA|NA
CASSSLGSGGTQYF
TGTGCCAGCAGCTCCCTAGGCAGTGGGGGGACCCAGTACTTC
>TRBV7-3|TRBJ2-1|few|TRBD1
CASSLMGQGPNEQFF
TGTGCCAGCAGCTTAATGGGACAGGGCCCCAATGAGCAGTTCTTC
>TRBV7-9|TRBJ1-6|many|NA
CASSFEGNSPLHF
TGTGCCAGCAGCTTTGAGGGAAATTCACCCCTCCACTTT
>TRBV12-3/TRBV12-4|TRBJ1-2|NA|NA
CASSLKALFGYTF
TGTGCCAGCAGTTTAAAGGCACTTTTTGGCTACACCTTC
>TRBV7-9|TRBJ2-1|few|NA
CASSQGDTGYNEQFF
TGTGCCAGCAGCCAAGGGGACACGGGATACAATGAGCAGTTCTTC
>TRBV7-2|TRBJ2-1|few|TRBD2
CASSFSGSTGNEQFF
TGTGCCAGCAGCTTTAGCGGGAGTACAGGTAATGAGCAGTTCTTC
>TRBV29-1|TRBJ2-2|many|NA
CSVEYTGELFF
TGCAGCGTTGAATACACAGGGGAGCTGTTTTTT
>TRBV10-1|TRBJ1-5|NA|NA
CASSEGSYQPQHF
TGCGCCAGCAGTGAGGGTTCCTATCAGCCCCAGCATTTT
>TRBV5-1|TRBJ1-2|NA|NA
CASSLEPVDYGYTF
TGCGCCAGCAGCTTGGAGCCGGTTGACTATGGCTACACCTTC